This TCR beta chain was captured in a study of shared clonotypes between healthy human individuals (dated by TCRdb to between 2020 and 2021). About the study as a whole: The cohort comprised two women and a few men aged 18 to 49 years. Per donor, three plates each were used for CD4 naive and CD4 memory, two for CD8 naive, and one for CD8 memory. To estimate repertoire size and how much clonotype sharing occurs between individuals, the study deeply sequenced the blood TCR repertoires of five healthy adults. To increase sequencing depth and limit assay-specific biases, different laboratories used diverse techniques to prepare libraries and sequence TCR repertoires. Between about 0.85 and 9.5 billion PBMCs per donor were obtained by leukapheresis. Broad study findings and their caveats: Compared with non-shared clonotypes, clonotypes shared by all four sorted-subset donors had higher generation probabilities. Across four donors, approximately 5% of naive CD4, more than 3% of naive CD8, about 2.3% of memory CD4, and over 0.35% of memory CD8 clonotypes were shared. Even with the large sequencing depth, rarefaction of the sorted-subset datasets indicated that sequencing was incomplete. Estimated clonotype richness was generally larger for naive than for memory subsets. Because the study included a small number of donors, the genetic and exposure-history diversity represented was limited. Only blood was sampled, and tissue TCR repertoires likely differ from those in blood. Pairwise subsampling indicated that sequencing depth was expected to affect the degree of clonotype sharing among donors.

In the case of this clone: Its antigen is still unknown. A read error may account for a junction end that differs from germline.

Donors were healthy HIV-negative adults with no recently reported acute infections or vaccinations. Every donor was a Caucasian adult residing in Nashville, Tennessee, USA. CD4+ T cells were enriched through magnetic negative selection, after which naive cells were positively selected on CD45RA and the remaining negative fraction served as the memory subset. Blood was collected by leukapheresis, and PBMCs were isolated by Ficoll-Histopaque density gradient centrifugation and then cryopreserved in liquid nitrogen vapor phase. Purity and quantity of every magnetically sorted T cell population were checked by analytical flow cytometry. From each sorted fraction, genomic DNA was isolated and quantified by UV absorbance on a Nanodrop 2000c. CDR1 is given as MGHDK and CDR2 as SYGVNS, both from the germline V gene. From cysteine to phenylalanine, the CDR3 is 13 amino acids long. Only the CDR3 DNA is retained, 39 bases long and in frame from the first base.

Using the deep immunoSEQ assay, multiplex PCR amplified TCR CDR3 regions from genomic DNA. Extracted genomic DNA from each cell subset was distributed evenly across all wells of several immunoSEQ 96-well plates, and each plate was treated as a replicate. For sorted subsets, each replicate PCR was loaded with about 0.2 ug genomic DNA, equivalent to some 27,000 T cell genomes. The purified libraries were quantified using a Qubit 3.0 fluorometer, sized with a Bioanalyzer 2100, and then quantified again using the KAPA Library Quantification kit. Every immunoSEQ 96-well plate was sequenced on a separate single-read 150-cycle Illumina NextSeq 550 flow cell. On the study's bioinformatics: Because the immunoSEQ output included only junctional sequences and no quality scores, the filtering could not be the same as the filtering used for full-length reads. Sequences were annotated with PyIR, a Python wrapper for IgBLAST v1.9, using IMGT germline references to assign V/J genes and CDR3. Reads with weak V/J assignments (E-value above 1e-6), missing CDR3, stop codons, out-of-frame junctions, or ambiguous translated residues were removed. V3J clonotypes were defined by identical inferred V gene, J gene, and CDR3 amino acid sequence. Percentage overlap between repertoires was calculated by dividing the number of shared unique clonotypes by the size of the smaller repertoire. Repertoire richness was assessed with RTK rarefaction, the Chao1 estimator, and Recon v2.1 estimates of unobserved clonotypes. For all TCRbeta clonotypes obtained by the gDNA method from a few donors, generation probabilities were computed with OLGA. This is the immuneACCESS table as TCRdb keeps it, with only in-frame sequences that have V and J called. A part of the clones is gone; compared with another copy, unresolved V genes explain less than half, and the rest is unexplained. The V and J calls and clone size were taken over from that table, and D and trimming were inferred from the DNA. Present in this sample are about 600,000 clones, less than 98% of which were seen just once. About 0.057% of the sample is held by the ten biggest clonotypes.

The chain links TRBV25-1 with TRBJ2-7; tentative D gene TRBD1, with 5 bases matching. The receptor's source is a woman aged 25 to 45 in good health. Sequencing was carried out using naive CD4+ T cells sorted from blood. Per the publication, the cell subset or site label means: CD45RA+ positively selected. The DNA is TGTGCCAGCAGTACCACCTTGACGGACATAGCCATCTTC. Translation gives CASSTTLTDIAIF.